This T cell receptor beta chain came from a study of blood T cell repertoires in COVID-19. Study-wide background: T cells, B-cell-depleted T cells, or PBMCs provided the cDNA or gDNA that served as material.

This CDR3 is 17 amino acids long. Germline V gives CDR1 SGHRS, CDR2 YFSETQ. J gave up 2 bases and V 3 bases, and 11 bases lay outside the gene matches. Original handling: It was from reference gene primer amplification that nucleated cell counts were estimated. Sequencing was performed with immunoSEQ multiplex PCR; in TCRdb, only in-frame clones are kept and a portion is missing. V, J and clone size are those of that table, while D and trimming were read from the DNA. Of around 200,000 clones in the sample, approximately 80% were seen once. The sequenced sample consisted of peripheral blood. The origin of this receptor is a woman aged 45-65 years with acute or convalescent COVID-19. This chain connects TRBV5-1 to TRBJ2-3, with 8 bases lining up with TRBD2. The CDR3: CASSSLGTGGYTDTQYF. The CDR3 nucleotides read TGCGCCAGCAGCTCCCTAGGTACGGGGGGGTACACAGATACGCAGTATTTT.